The clone carrying this T cell receptor (beta chain) was picked up one time. Its specificity is unknown. CDR3 length: 16 amino acids. With 6 bases clipped from V and 4 bases from J, the junction kept 10 bases outside the gene matches. Germline V lookup: CDR1 SQVTM, CDR2 ANQGSEA. These data originate in a study of chemoradiotherapy in HPV16-positive cancers. Study summary: Candidate HPV-specific clones and shared TCR motifs came from two HPV16-positive patients. Whole-study results and caveats: The functional HPV-specific definition rests on just two HPV16-positive patients. During treatment, candidate HPV-specific clones and E7-related motifs expanded in tumor.

Here immunoSEQ multiplex PCR was the method, and the copy in TCRdb shows in-frame clones only, minus some. The sample yields more than 5,000 clones, about 85% seen once. This chain uses TRBV29-1 with TRBJ1-3; 12 bases line up with TRBD1. This receptor was taken from a human donor with HPV-associated anogenital cancer. The sequencing used tumor tissue, collected from a patient who underwent chemoradiotherapy. The CDR3 reads CSVTGPGQGAGNTIYF. Written as DNA, the CDR3 is TGCAGCGTCACAGGCCCGGGACAGGGGGCGGGAAACACCATATATTTT. The whole variable domain, remainder taken from reference TRBV29-1 and TRBJ1-3, is SAVISQKPSRDICQRGTSLTIQCQVDSQVTMMFWYRQQPGQSLTLIATANQGSEATYESGFVIDKFPISRPNLTFSTLTVSNMSPEDSSIYLCSVTGPGQGAGNTIYFGEGSWLTVV.